A single sample gave rise to the 2 T cell receptor beta chains below, sequenced in a study of cytomegalovirus exposure and HLA in healthy donors. A multiplex PCR was run with 60 Vbeta primers and 13 Jbeta primers. Measured with immunoSEQ multiplex PCR; TCRdb has only the in-frame clones, and not every one. Reported are about 130,000 clones; the ten largest clones contain over 1.5%. The specimen was PBMCs. Receptors were obtained from a man between 18 and 29 years old in good health and CMV-seronegative.

J is TRBJ1-4 and V is TRBV11-2; a possible D gene is TRBD1 (6 bases). The V end lost 3 bases, the J end lost 8 bases, and 22 bases lay between the germline ends. The CDR3 is 17 amino acids. CDR1 is SGHAT and CDR2 is FQNNGV in the germline V gene. CDR3 in DNA: TGTGCCAGCAGCTTCGGACGGACAGCCAGACTGGAAGAAAAACTGTTTTTT. Translating gives CASSFGRTARLEEKLFF.

This rearrangement joins TRBV4-3 to TRBJ2-5; 9 bases match TRBD2. The germline gives CDR1 LGHNA, CDR2 YSLEER. The CDR3 loop spans 13 amino acids. Losses at the gene ends were 3 bases for V and 8 bases for J; bases not matched to a gene: 4. The CDR3 DNA reads TGCGCCAGCAGCCAGGGGACTAGCACAACCCAGTACTTC. It specifies CASSQGTSTTQYF.